This T cell receptor (beta chain) was identified in a study of identical twins. Overall study findings and caveats: Cord blood's abundant beta clonotypes had fewer insertions, unlike memory repertoires.

With regard to this clonotype: Its antigen is unknown.

V lost 5 bases to trimming and J lost 0 bases, with 10 bases between them. Germline V gives CDR1 MNHEY, CDR2 SVGAGI. The CDR3 totals 15 residues. Using its own MiXCR run on the 5' RACE reads, TCRdb lists one record per CDR3 protein. The sample records hundreds of thousands of distinct CDR3 sequences, 21% being singletons. In addition, the sample was reused for a study of T cells expressing NK-cell markers.

The sequence came from a woman younger than 30 in good health. Sequenced sample: PBMCs. The chain links TRBV6-5 to TRBJ2-2; maybe TRBD1 (6 bases). CDR3 sequence reads: CASSNRDPNTGELFF. The CDR3 region has the DNA TGTGCCAGCAGTAACAGGGATCCGAACACCGGGGAGCTGTTTTTT.